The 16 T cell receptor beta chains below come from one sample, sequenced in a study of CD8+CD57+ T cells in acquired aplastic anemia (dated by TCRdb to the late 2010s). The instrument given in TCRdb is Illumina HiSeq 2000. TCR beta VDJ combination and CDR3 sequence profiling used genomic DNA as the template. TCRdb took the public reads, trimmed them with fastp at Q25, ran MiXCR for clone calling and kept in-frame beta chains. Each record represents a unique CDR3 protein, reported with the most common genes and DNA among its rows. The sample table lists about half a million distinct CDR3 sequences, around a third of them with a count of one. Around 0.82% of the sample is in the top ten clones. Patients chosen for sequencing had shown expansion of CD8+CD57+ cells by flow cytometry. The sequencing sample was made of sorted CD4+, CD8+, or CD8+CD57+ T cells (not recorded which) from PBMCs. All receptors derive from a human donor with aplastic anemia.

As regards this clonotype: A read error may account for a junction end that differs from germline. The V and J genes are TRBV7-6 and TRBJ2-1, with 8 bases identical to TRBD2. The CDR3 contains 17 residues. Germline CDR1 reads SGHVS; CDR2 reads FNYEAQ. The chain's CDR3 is CASSLEDREGSYNEQFF. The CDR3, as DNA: TGTGCTAGCAGCTTAGAAGATCGGGAGGGGTCCTACAATGAGCAGTTCTTC.

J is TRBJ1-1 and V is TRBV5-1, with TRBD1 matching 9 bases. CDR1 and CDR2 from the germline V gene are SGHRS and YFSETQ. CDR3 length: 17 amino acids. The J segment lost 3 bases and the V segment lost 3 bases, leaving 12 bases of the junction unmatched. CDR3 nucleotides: TGCGCCAGCAGCTCTACCTGGTGGGGACAGGGTGACACTGAAGCTTTCTTT. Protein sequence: CASSSTWWGQGDTEAFF.

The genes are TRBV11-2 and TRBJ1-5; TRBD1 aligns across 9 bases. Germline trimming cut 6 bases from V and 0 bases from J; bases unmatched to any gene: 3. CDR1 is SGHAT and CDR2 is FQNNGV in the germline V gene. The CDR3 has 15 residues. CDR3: CASRQGAGSNQPQHF. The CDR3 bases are TGTGCCAGCAGACAGGGGGCGGGTAGCAATCAGCCCCAGCATTTT.

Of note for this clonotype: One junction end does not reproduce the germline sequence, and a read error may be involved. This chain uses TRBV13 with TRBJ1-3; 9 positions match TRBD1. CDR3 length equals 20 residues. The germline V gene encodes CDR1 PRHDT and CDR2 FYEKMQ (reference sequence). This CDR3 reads CASSLGVFGTGKSSGNTTYF. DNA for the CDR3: TGTGCCAGCAGCTTAGGGGTTTTCGGGACAGGGAAGAGCTCTGGAAACACCACATATTTT.

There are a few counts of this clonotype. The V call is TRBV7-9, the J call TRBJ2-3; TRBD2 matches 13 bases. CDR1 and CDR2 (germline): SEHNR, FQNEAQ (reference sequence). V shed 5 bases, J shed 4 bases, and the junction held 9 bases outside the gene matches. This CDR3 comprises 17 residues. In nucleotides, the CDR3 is TGTGCCAGCAGCCAAGTAGGGACTAGCGGGGAGGCAGATACGCAGTATTTT. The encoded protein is CASSQVGTSGEADTQYF.

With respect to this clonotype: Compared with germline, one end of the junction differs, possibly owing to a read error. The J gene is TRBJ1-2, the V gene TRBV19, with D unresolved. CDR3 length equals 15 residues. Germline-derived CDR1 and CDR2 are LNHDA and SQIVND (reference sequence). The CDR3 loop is CASSIEWARDYGYTF. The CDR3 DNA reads TGTGCCAGCAGTATCGAGTGGGCCCGGGACTATGGCTACACCTTC.

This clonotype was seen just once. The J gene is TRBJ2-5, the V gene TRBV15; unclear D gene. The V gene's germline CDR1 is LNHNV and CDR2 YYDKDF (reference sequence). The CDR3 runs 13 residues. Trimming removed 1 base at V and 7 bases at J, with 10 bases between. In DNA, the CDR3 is TGTGCCACCAGCAGAGTTTGGCCGGGGACCCAGTACTTC. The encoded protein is CATSRVWPGTQYF.

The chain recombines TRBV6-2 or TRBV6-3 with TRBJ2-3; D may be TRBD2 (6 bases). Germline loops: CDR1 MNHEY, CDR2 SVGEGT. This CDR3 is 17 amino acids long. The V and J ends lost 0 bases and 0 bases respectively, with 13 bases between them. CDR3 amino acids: CASSYSNAGPSTDTQYF. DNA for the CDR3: TGTGCCAGCAGTTACTCGAACGCGGGGCCAAGCACAGATACGCAGTATTTT.

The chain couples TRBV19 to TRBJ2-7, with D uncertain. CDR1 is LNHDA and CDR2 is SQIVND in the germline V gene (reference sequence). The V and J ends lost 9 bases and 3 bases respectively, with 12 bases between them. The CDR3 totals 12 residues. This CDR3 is CASSYGSYEQYF. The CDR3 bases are TGTGCCAGCAGTTACGGAAGCTACGAGCAGTACTTC.

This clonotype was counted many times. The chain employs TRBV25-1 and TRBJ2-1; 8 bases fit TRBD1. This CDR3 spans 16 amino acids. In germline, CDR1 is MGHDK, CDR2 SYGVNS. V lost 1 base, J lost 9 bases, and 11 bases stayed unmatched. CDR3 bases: TGTGCCAGCAGTGAATTACAGGGGGACGGACGAGGTGAGCAGTTCTTC. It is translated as CASSELQGDGRGEQFF.

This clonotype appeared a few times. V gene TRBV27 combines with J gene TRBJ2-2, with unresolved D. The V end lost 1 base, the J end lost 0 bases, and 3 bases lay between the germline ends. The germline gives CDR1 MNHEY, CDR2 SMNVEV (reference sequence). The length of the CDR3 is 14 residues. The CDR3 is CASSLLTNTGELFF. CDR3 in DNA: TGTGCCAGCAGTTTATTGACGAACACCGGGGAGCTGTTTTTT.

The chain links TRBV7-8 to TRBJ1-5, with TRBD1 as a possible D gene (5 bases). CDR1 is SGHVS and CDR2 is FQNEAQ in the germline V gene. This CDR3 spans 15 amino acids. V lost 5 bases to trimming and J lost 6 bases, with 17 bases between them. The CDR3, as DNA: TGTGCCAGCAGCCAAGATTGGGCAGGGCGTCAGCCCCAGCATTTT. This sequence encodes CASSQDWAGRQPQHF.

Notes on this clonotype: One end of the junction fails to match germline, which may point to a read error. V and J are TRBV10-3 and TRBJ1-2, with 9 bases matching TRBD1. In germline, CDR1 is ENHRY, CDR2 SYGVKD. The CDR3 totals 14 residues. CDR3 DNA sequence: TGTGCCAGCAGTACACAGGGGGCTGAGAATGGCCACACCTTC. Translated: CASSTQGAENGHTF.

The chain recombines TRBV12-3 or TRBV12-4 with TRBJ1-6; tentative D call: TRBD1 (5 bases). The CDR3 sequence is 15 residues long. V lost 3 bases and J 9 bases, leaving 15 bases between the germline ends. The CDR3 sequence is CASSFEGSGRSPLHF. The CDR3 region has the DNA TGTGCCAGCAGTTTCGAGGGGTCTGGTCGTTCACCCCTCCACTTT.

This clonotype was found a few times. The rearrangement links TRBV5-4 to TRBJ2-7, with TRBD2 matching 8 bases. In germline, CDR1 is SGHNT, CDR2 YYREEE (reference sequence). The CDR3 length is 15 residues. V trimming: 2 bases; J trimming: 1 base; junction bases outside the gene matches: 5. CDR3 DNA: TGTGCCAGCAGCTTTGGAGTAGCGGGATCCTACGAGCAGTACTTC. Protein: CASSFGVAGSYEQYF.

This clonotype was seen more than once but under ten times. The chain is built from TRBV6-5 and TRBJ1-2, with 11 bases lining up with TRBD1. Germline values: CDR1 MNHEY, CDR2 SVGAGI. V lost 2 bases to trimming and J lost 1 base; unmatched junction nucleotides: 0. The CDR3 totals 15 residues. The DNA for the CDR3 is TGTGCCAGCAGTTACGGGACAGGGGGTAACTATGGCTACACCTTC. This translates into CASSYGTGGNYGYTF.